One T cell receptor (beta chain) is described in this entry. What it recognizes is unknown. The CDR3 end falls 3 residues outside the read, so it is completed with the germline J gene. The nonmyeloablative bone marrow transplants came from related graft donors, with transient mixed chimerism. Unstimulated Tregs (CD4+CD25+CD127-) and CD4+CD25- non-Tregs were sorted from PBMCs. The sample originates from a study of Tregs in tolerant kidney transplant recipients. Study-level findings and limits: No direct test of biological reproducibility was done here. Validation in larger populations is needed because few patients were studied.

The length of the CDR3 is 15 residues. Between the trimmed V and J ends, which lost 5 bases and 2 bases, there was a span of 10 bases. Germline values: CDR1 SGHTA, CDR2 FQGTGA. The repertoire was sequenced with immunoSEQ multiplex PCR; TCRdb's copy has only in-frame clones and lacks some. In total, the table holds tens of thousands of clones. The sequencing here drew on CD4+ T cells from blood (PBMCs), taken 24 months after the transplant. The genes are TRBV7-3 and TRBJ2-6; TRBD1 might be the D (6 bases). The source is a human patient who received a combined kidney and bone marrow transplant. Some T cells may have originated in the graft donor. CDR3 amino acids: CASSPQGPGANVLTF. The sequenced CDR3 bases are TGTGCCAGCAGCCCACAGGGCCCTGGGGCCAACGTC.